Listed below are T cell receptor beta chains from one sample, sequenced in a study of T cell responses to AZD1222 COVID-19 vaccine. Repertoires were generated with immunoSEQ multiplex PCR, while TCRdb's copy carries only in-frame clones and drops some. The sample includes 80,000 to 100,000 clones, about 90% of them seen just once. The sample here was peripheral blood, taken 28 days after the second AZD1222 dose. The receptors originated from an adult who received the AZD1222 COVID-19 vaccine. The CDR3 runs from the conserved cysteine through the conserved F or W. The D gene is left open where the match is weak. Expanded clones are given a class, and other clones once, few, many or no size at all.

V: TRBV5-5
J: TRBJ2-7
D: .
size: .
CDR3: CASSLGHPARGFYEQYF
DNA: TGTGCCAGCAGCTTGGGCCACCCGGCCCGGGGGTTCTACGAGCAGTACTTC

V: TRBV28
J: TRBJ2-7
D: .
size: .
CDR3: CASSTGGNYEQYF
DNA: TGTGCCAGCAGTACGGGCGGGAACTACGAGCAGTACTTC

V: TRBV6-5
J: TRBJ1-2
D: .
size: .
CDR3: CASSPRRSANYGYTF
DNA: TGTGCCAGCAGCCCCAGACGCTCAGCTAACTATGGCTACACCTTC

V: TRBV27
J: TRBJ2-1
D: .
size: .
CDR3: CASSLRSRAIREDSYNEQFF
DNA: TGTGCCAGCAGTTTGCGCTCCCGGGCCATAAGGGAAGACTCCTACAATGAGCAGTTCTTC

V: TRBV27
J: TRBJ1-5
D: TRBD1
size: .
CDR3: CASSRRTGGSNQPQHF
DNA: TGTGCCAGCAGTAGGAGGACAGGCGGGAGCAATCAGCCCCAGCATTTT

V: TRBV6-6
J: TRBJ2-2
D: TRBD2
size: .
CDR3: CASSTLAGRNTGELFF
DNA: TGTGCCAGCAGTACCCTAGCGGGGAGGAACACCGGGGAGCTGTTTTTT

V: TRBV18
J: TRBJ2-5
D: .
size: .
CDR3: CASSPSGETQYF
DNA: TGTGCCAGCTCACCGAGCGGAGAGACCCAGTACTTC

V: TRBV7-9
J: TRBJ2-7
D: .
size: once
CDR3: CASTSPGGSYEQYF
DNA: TGTGCCAGCACATCTCCTGGGGGCTCCTACGAGCAGTACTTC

V: TRBV19
J: TRBJ1-1
D: TRBD1
size: .
CDR3: CASSTGELQGLNTEAFF
DNA: TGTGCCAGTAGTACTGGTGAGCTACAGGGGCTAAACACTGAAGCTTTCTTT

V: TRBV6-1
J: TRBJ1-1
D: .
size: .
CDR3: CASSEAEGIVAEAFF
DNA: TGTGCCAGCAGTGAAGCTGAGGGTATTGTCGCTGAAGCTTTCTTT

V: TRBV11-3
J: TRBJ2-1
D: TRBD2
size: .
CDR3: CASSLDRWGTSGYNEQFF
DNA: TGTGCCAGCAGCTTAGATCGGTGGGGGACTAGCGGCTACAATGAGCAGTTCTTC

V: TRBV19
J: TRBJ2-1
D: TRBD1
size: .
CDR3: CASSVAGTGENEQFF
DNA: TGTGCCAGTAGTGTAGCCGGGACAGGGGAAAATGAGCAGTTCTTC

V: TRBV5-1
J: TRBJ2-3
D: .
size: .
CDR3: CASYGRDTDTQYF
DNA: TGCGCCAGCTACGGACGGGACACAGATACGCAGTATTTT

V: TRBV12-3/TRBV12-4
J: TRBJ2-3
D: TRBD1
size: .
CDR3: CASSLRGRDTQYF
DNA: TGTGCCAGCAGTCTCAGGGGGCGAGATACGCAGTATTTT

V: TRBV27
J: TRBJ2-7
D: .
size: .
CDR3: CASSLYLDGTYEQYF
DNA: TGTGCCAGCAGTTTATACCTTGACGGCACCTACGAGCAGTACTTC

V: TRBV7-8
J: TRBJ1-6
D: TRBD1
size: .
CDR3: CASSISSGQNNSPLHF
DNA: TGTGCCAGCAGCATTTCCTCGGGACAGAATAATTCACCCCTCCACTTT

V: TRBV2
J: TRBJ1-5
D: .
size: few
CDR3: CASRFGQPQHF
DNA: TGTGCCAGCAGGTTCGGACAGCCCCAGCATTTT

V: TRBV18
J: TRBJ2-3
D: TRBD1
size: .
CDR3: CASSSRTGTRDTQYF
DNA: TGTGCCAGCTCATCAAGGACAGGTACACGGGATACGCAGTATTTT

V: TRBV6-5
J: TRBJ2-5
D: TRBD1
size: .
CDR3: CASGDRVEETQYF
DNA: TGTGCCAGCGGGGACAGGGTGGAAGAGACCCAGTACTTC

V: TRBV18
J: TRBJ2-1
D: .
size: .
CDR3: CASSFVHGSMGLNEQFF
DNA: TGTGCCAGCTCATTCGTACACGGTTCTATGGGGTTGAATGAGCAGTTCTTC

V: TRBV24-1
J: TRBJ2-1
D: TRBD1
size: .
CDR3: CATSVPVGTGGGEQFF
DNA: TGTGCCACCAGTGTACCCGTCGGGACAGGGGGCGGTGAGCAGTTCTTC

V: TRBV5-1
J: TRBJ2-3
D: .
size: .
CDR3: CASSLHRGRDTDTQYF
DNA: TGCGCCAGCAGCCTTCACAGGGGGAGGGACACAGATACGCAGTATTTT

V: TRBV30
J: TRBJ2-1
D: .
size: .
CDR3: CAWRPAVGSYNEQFF
DNA: TGTGCCTGGAGGCCCGCAGTGGGTTCCTACAATGAGCAGTTCTTC

V: TRBV9
J: TRBJ2-5
D: .
size: .
CDR3: CASSVEGETQYF
DNA: TGTGCCAGCAGCGTAGAAGGGGAGACCCAGTACTTC

V: TRBV15
J: TRBJ2-1
D: TRBD2
size: .
CDR3: CATSRASGTSGITFF
DNA: TGTGCCACCAGCAGAGCCTCAGGGACTAGCGGGATAACATTCTTC

V: TRBV30
J: TRBJ1-2
D: .
size: .
CDR3: CAWTPGTGGYTF
DNA: TGTGCCTGGACCCCTGGGACCGGTGGCTACACCTTC

V: TRBV7-3
J: TRBJ1-1
D: .
size: .
CDR3: CASSPMTPATEAFF
DNA: TGTGCCAGCAGCCCGATGACACCGGCCACTGAAGCTTTCTTT

V: TRBV27
J: TRBJ1-2
D: .
size: .
CDR3: CASSSRTGFNYGYTF
DNA: TGTGCCAGCAGTTCTCGTACAGGGTTCAACTATGGCTACACCTTC

V: TRBV5-4
J: TRBJ2-7
D: .
size: .
CDR3: CASSLELAEQYF
DNA: TGTGCCAGCAGCTTGGAACTGGCAGAGCAGTACTTC

V: TRBV7-9
J: TRBJ1-6
D: TRBD1
size: .
CDR3: CASSLNPETGLAPITLHF
DNA: TGTGCCAGCAGCTTAAATCCCGAGACAGGGTTGGCTCCTATCACCCTCCACTTT

V: TRBV18
J: TRBJ2-7
D: TRBD1
size: .
CDR3: CASSPDRAEQYF
DNA: TGTGCCAGCTCACCAGACAGGGCAGAGCAGTACTTC

V: TRBV5-1
J: TRBJ1-5
D: .
size: .
CDR3: CASRLDSSNQPQHF
DNA: TGCGCCAGCAGACTTGACAGTAGCAATCAGCCCCAGCATTTT

V: TRBV7-9
J: TRBJ1-3
D: .
size: once
CDR3: CASSLVWQGGNTIYF
DNA: TGTGCCAGCAGCTTAGTCTGGCAGGGAGGAAACACCATATATTTT

V: TRBV29-1
J: TRBJ2-7
D: TRBD1
size: .
CDR3: CSVEDTYRGQGEQYF
DNA: TGCAGCGTTGAAGATACCTACAGGGGGCAGGGGGAGCAGTACTTC

V: TRBV4-2
J: TRBJ2-6
D: .
size: .
CDR3: CASSPPRGWTGANVLTF
DNA: TGTGCCAGCAGCCCCCCCCGGGGTTGGACTGGGGCCAACGTCCTGACTTTC

V: TRBV5-6
J: TRBJ1-3
D: .
size: .
CDR3: CASSLGISGNTIYF
DNA: TGTGCCAGCAGCCTGGGGATCTCTGGAAACACCATATATTTT

V: TRBV5-1
J: TRBJ1-1
D: TRBD1
size: .
CDR3: CASSAQGGTEAFF
DNA: TGCGCCAGCAGCGCACAGGGGGGCACTGAAGCTTTCTTT

V: TRBV7-9
J: TRBJ1-3
D: TRBD1
size: .
CDR3: CASSQDRAGNTIYF
DNA: TGTGCCAGCAGCCAGGACAGGGCTGGAAACACCATATATTTT

V: TRBV12-5
J: TRBJ2-3
D: TRBD2
size: .
CDR3: CASGLEGLVTDTQYF
DNA: TGTGCTAGTGGTTTGGAAGGACTAGTTACAGATACGCAGTATTTT

V: TRBV6-5
J: TRBJ1-1
D: TRBD1
size: .
CDR3: CASSRSGQGVTEAFF
DNA: TGTGCCAGCAGTCGCTCCGGACAGGGGGTCACTGAAGCTTTCTTT

V: TRBV6-5
J: TRBJ2-7
D: TRBD2
size: .
CDR3: CASRRTSGPRQQYF
DNA: TGTGCCAGCAGGCGGACTAGCGGTCCTCGCCAGCAGTACTTC

V: TRBV7-9
J: TRBJ2-3
D: .
size: many
CDR3: CASSPRTADTQYF
DNA: TGTGCCAGCAGCCCCAGGACGGCAGATACGCAGTATTTT

V: TRBV7-9
J: TRBJ1-6
D: TRBD1
size: .
CDR3: CASSLPGQVFSNSPLHF
DNA: TGTGCCAGCAGCCTCCCGGGACAGGTTTTTTCTAATTCACCCCTCCACTTT

V: TRBV19
J: TRBJ2-5
D: TRBD1
size: once
CDR3: CASSGGQGRETQYF
DNA: TGTGCCAGTAGTGGGGGACAGGGACGGGAGACCCAGTACTTC

V: TRBV9
J: TRBJ2-1
D: TRBD2
size: .
CDR3: CASSVAGTSGAYNEQFF
DNA: TGTGCCAGCAGCGTAGCTGGGACTAGCGGAGCCTACAATGAGCAGTTCTTC

V: TRBV5-5
J: TRBJ1-1
D: TRBD1
size: .
CDR3: CASSAPGQMNTEAFF
DNA: TGTGCCAGCAGCGCTCCGGGACAGATGAACACTGAAGCTTTCTTT

V: TRBV18
J: TRBJ2-2
D: TRBD2
size: .
CDR3: CASSHYQAGGLSFTGELFF
DNA: TGTGCCAGCTCCCACTACCAAGCGGGAGGGCTGTCGTTCACCGGGGAGCTGTTTTTT

V: TRBV18
J: TRBJ1-5
D: .
size: .
CDR3: CASSPSSSNQPQHF
DNA: TGTGCCAGCTCACCTTCAAGTAGCAATCAGCCCCAGCATTTT

V: TRBV24-1
J: TRBJ2-1
D: TRBD2
size: .
CDR3: CATSEPLAGQEDEQFF
DNA: TGTGCCACCAGTGAGCCACTAGCGGGGCAGGAGGATGAGCAGTTCTTC

V: TRBV19
J: TRBJ1-5
D: TRBD1
size: .
CDR3: CASSYPPRDRAYSNQPQHF
DNA: TGTGCCAGTAGCTACCCCCCCCGCGACAGGGCTTATAGCAATCAGCCCCAGCATTTT

V: TRBV10-3
J: TRBJ2-3
D: .
size: .
CDR3: CAISESGETQYF
DNA: TGTGCCATCAGTGAGTCGGGTGAAACGCAGTATTTT

V: TRBV5-1
J: TRBJ2-7
D: .
size: .
CDR3: CASSLRLHGDGAYEQYF
DNA: TGCGCCAGCAGCCTCCGGCTCCACGGGGATGGCGCCTACGAGCAGTACTTC

V: TRBV24-1
J: TRBJ2-3
D: .
size: .
CDR3: CATSDTGSTDTQYF
DNA: TGTGCCACCAGTGATACGGGATCCACAGATACGCAGTATTTT

V: TRBV19
J: TRBJ2-6
D: TRBD2
size: .
CDR3: CASSPGGKSGANVLTF
DNA: TGTGCCAGCTCTCCGGGAGGAAAATCTGGGGCCAACGTCCTGACTTTC